The 27 T cell receptor beta chains in this list originate from one sample, sequenced in a study of blood T cell repertoires in COVID-19. The protocol was immunoSEQ multiplex PCR, while the TCRdb copy is restricted to in-frame clones and leaves out a portion. The sample has some 390,000 clones, around 91% seen once. Sequencing used PBMCs or T cells enriched from blood (not recorded which). The source is a man aged 25-40 years who had recovered from COVID-19.

The chain has TRBV18 and TRBJ2-1, with D perhaps matching TRBD2 (5 bases). CDR3 size: 15 residues. With 4 bases removed from V and 4 bases from J, the gap between germline ends came to 14 bases. Per germline, CDR1 KGHSH and CDR2 LQKENI. CDR3 DNA: TGTGCCAGCTCACAATCCGGGAAGAGATACAATGAGCAGTTCTTC. Residues: CASSQSGKRYNEQFF.

The gene calls are TRBV30 and TRBJ2-3, with TRBD2 identical over 8 bases. Looked up from germline, CDR1 is GTSNPN and CDR2 is SVGIG (reference sequence). This CDR3 contains 13 residues. V shed 4 bases and J 4 bases; nucleotides not matched to a gene: 4. As DNA, the CDR3 is TGTGCCTGGAACTCGGGAGGGGCAGATACGCAGTATTTT. It codes for CAWNSGGADTQYF.

This rearrangement joins TRBV6-1 to TRBJ2-7; 7 positions agree with TRBD2. V was clipped by 1 base and J by 7 bases; unmatched bases: 7. Germline V CDR1 and CDR2: MNHNS, SASEGT. The CDR3 length is 14 residues. DNA of the CDR3: TGTGCCAGCAGTGAAGGGGGGGGACCCCCGGAGCAGTACTTC. This translates into CASSEGGGPPEQYF.

The chain combines TRBV28 with TRBJ2-7, with a tentative D call TRBD2 (6 bases). Trimming left V 5 bases short and J 6 bases short, with 11 bases between. This CDR3 comprises 12 residues. Germline lookup yields CDR1 MDHEN and CDR2 SYDVKM. The CDR3 spells CASSVGLGEQYF. The CDR3 bases are TGTGCCAGCAGTGTGGGACTGGGCGAGCAGTACTTC. The whole variable domain, filled in from reference TRBV28 and TRBJ2-7, reads DVKVTQSSRYLVKRTGEKVFLECVQDMDHENMFWYRQDPGLGLRLIYFSYDVKMKEKGDIPEGYSVSREKKERFSLILESASTNQTSMYLCASSVGLGEQYFGPGTRLTVT.

This clone occurred once. CDR3 in amino acids: CASSLGQADQPQHF. In DNA, the CDR3 is TGTGCCAGCTCACTCGGACAAGCCGATCAGCCCCAGCATTTT. The chain recombines TRBV18 with TRBJ1-5; TRBD1 might be the D (5 bases). This CDR3 has 14 amino acids. Germline-derived CDR1 and CDR2 are KGHSH and LQKENI. The V end lost 4 bases, the J end lost 5 bases, and 12 bases lay between the germline ends.

A few counts support this clone. The chain links TRBV4-1 to TRBJ1-1; TRBD1 is a possible D gene (5 bases). CDR3 length equals 15 residues. CDR1 and CDR2 (germline): MGHRA, YSYEKL. V was shortened by 0 bases and J by 5 bases, with 13 bases between the two germline ends. The CDR3 sequence: CASSQDPGGGTEAFF. The CDR3, as DNA: TGCGCCAGCAGCCAAGATCCGGGGGGAGGGACTGAAGCTTTCTTT.

Details on this clone: In the same sample, other DNA sequences code for this CDR3. The V and J genes are TRBV5-1 and TRBJ1-1; perhaps TRBD1 as D (6 bases). Looked up from germline, CDR1 is SGHRS and CDR2 is YFSETQ. V lost 4 bases, J lost 0 bases, and 10 bases lay in between. The CDR3 covers 14 residues. CDR3 amino acids: CASSVTGVNTEAFF. The CDR3 bases are TGCGCCAGCAGCGTGACAGGAGTGAACACTGAAGCTTTCTTT.

CDR3 bases: TGTGCCAGCAGTTTACCAACAGGGGTAGGCGGCTACACCTTC. Translated, it gives CASSLPTGVGGYTF. The V call is TRBV28, the J call TRBJ1-2; 7 bases are a match to TRBD1. V lost 2 bases and J lost 8; bases outside the gene matches: 8. From germline, CDR1 is MDHEN and CDR2 SYDVKM. This CDR3 contains 14 residues.

J is TRBJ2-1 and V is TRBV27, with 14 bases lining up with TRBD2. The CDR3 spans 16 residues. V was clipped by 8 bases and J by 9 bases; unmatched bases: 12. The germline V gene has CDR1 MNHEY and CDR2 SMNVEV (reference sequence). CDR3 DNA: TGTGCCAGCCCAAACCCGGGACTAGCGGGAGTGGGTGAGCAGTTCTTC. It translates to CASPNPGLAGVGEQFF.

V is TRBV15 and J is TRBJ2-5; TRBD1 matches at 9 bases. The germline CDR1 and CDR2 sequences are LNHNV and YYDKDF (reference sequence). V shed 4 bases and J 5 bases; nucleotides not matched to a gene: 8. The CDR3 loop spans 15 amino acids. This CDR3 reads CATSINTGGLETQYF. CDR3 in DNA: TGTGCCACCAGCATAAATACAGGGGGCTTGGAGACCCAGTACTTC.

The chain employs TRBV19 and TRBJ2-7, with D perhaps matching TRBD2 (6 bases). From germline, CDR1 is LNHDA and CDR2 SQIVND (reference sequence). Trimming shortened V by 3 bases and J by 5 bases, and 14 bases separated the two germline ends. The CDR3 is 14 amino acids. In nucleotides, the CDR3 is TGTGCCAGTAGTATTTGGGGACTGGGTAACGAGCAGTACTTC. Its protein product is CASSIWGLGNEQYF.

The gene calls are TRBV28 and TRBJ1-3, with D unclear. The length of the CDR3 is 17 residues. Germline values: CDR1 MDHEN, CDR2 SYDVKM. V lost 6 bases and J lost 4, with 22 bases in between. The CDR3 coding sequence is TGTGCCAGCAGCGCAAGAGGTGGAGTCGTACGAGGAAACACCATATATTTT. It specifies CASSARGGVVRGNTIYF.

This chain connects TRBV7-6 to TRBJ2-3; the D is unclear. Trimming cost V 5 bases and J 4 bases, with 10 bases left between them. The CDR3 is 13 amino acids. Germline V lookup: CDR1 SGHVS, CDR2 FNYEAQ. The CDR3 coding sequence is TGTGCCAGCAGCCGCGGCCACTCAGATACGCAGTATTTT. It yields the protein CASSRGHSDTQYF.

The chain employs TRBV5-1 and TRBJ1-1, with D perhaps TRBD1 (6 bases). The CDR3 length is 13 residues. Per germline, CDR1 SGHRS and CDR2 YFSETQ. Trimming pared 5 bases from V and 1 base from J, leaving 9 bases between. CDR3 sequence: CASRQGTNTEAFF. In DNA form, the CDR3 reads TGCGCCAGCAGACAGGGAACGAACACTGAAGCTTTCTTT.

V and J are TRBV4-2 and TRBJ2-1, with TRBD2 identical over 15 bases. Germline CDR1 is LGHNA and CDR2 is YNFKEQ. The J segment lost 15 bases and the V segment lost 4 bases, leaving 16 bases of the junction unmatched. The CDR3 has 17 residues. The CDR3 region has the DNA TGTGCCAGCAGCCCAGGAAATTCCGGGACTAGCGGGAGGTCGGTGTTCTTC. Translated: CASSPGNSGTSGRSVFF.

The chain employs TRBV7-2 and TRBJ1-1; D might be TRBD1 (5 bases). Germline-derived CDR1 and CDR2 are SGHTA and FQGNSA. V was trimmed by 2 bases and J by 8 bases, leaving 12 bases between them. This CDR3 is built from 13 residues. CDR3 protein: CASSLSQDVEAFF. CDR3 nucleotide sequence: TGTGCCAGCAGCTTATCACAGGACGTCGAAGCTTTCTTT. Drawing the rest from reference TRBV7-2 and TRBJ1-1, the complete variable domain is GAGVSQSPSNKVTEKGKDVELRCDPISGHTALYWYRQSLGQGLEFLIYFQGNSAPDKSGLPSDRFSAERTGGSVSTLTIQRTQQEDSAVYLCASSLSQDVEAFFGQGTRLTVV.

As concerns this clone: This same CDR3 is encoded by further DNA sequences in the sample. The chain employs TRBV28 and TRBJ2-7; no clear D gene. The CDR3 has 14 residues. Germline CDR1 MDHEN, CDR2 SYDVKM. Between the trimmed V and J ends, which lost 1 base and 1 base, there was a span of 8 bases. The CDR3 sequence: CASSLLTSSYEQYF. DNA for the CDR3: TGTGCCAGCAGTTTATTGACATCTTCCTACGAGCAGTACTTC. The whole variable domain, remainder taken from reference TRBV28 and TRBJ2-7, is DVKVTQSSRYLVKRTGEKVFLECVQDMDHENMFWYRQDPGLGLRLIYFSYDVKMKEKGDIPEGYSVSREKKERFSLILESASTNQTSMYLCASSLLTSSYEQYFGPGTRLTVT.

This chain links TRBV6-4 with TRBJ2-7, with D perhaps TRBD1 (5 bases). The ends were cut back, 0 bases at V and 6 bases at J, with 15 bases in the middle. CDR1 MRHNA and CDR2 SNTAGT come from the germline V gene. The CDR3 is 15 residues long. As DNA, the CDR3 is TGTGCCAGCAGTGACTCACTACTTCAGGGAACCGAGCAGTACTTC. Its translation is CASSDSLLQGTEQYF.

The rearrangement uses TRBV3-1 (or the pseudogene TRBV3-2) and TRBJ2-7, with D perhaps TRBD2 (5 bases). The germline V gene has CDR1 LGHDT and CDR2 YNNKEL (reference sequence). This CDR3 is built from 14 residues. Between the trimmed V and J ends, which lost 0 bases and 3 bases, there was a span of 9 bases. CDR3 sequence reads: CASSQDERGYEQYF. CDR3 DNA sequence: TGTGCCAGCAGCCAAGATGAACGGGGCTACGAGCAGTACTTC.

The rearrangement joins TRBV6-5 to TRBJ2-7; weak D call: TRBD2 (5 bases). The CDR3 spans 13 residues. Germline CDR1 and CDR2: MNHEY and SVGAGI. With 6 bases removed from V and 1 base from J, the gap between germline ends came to 10 bases. The CDR3 DNA follows: TGTGCCAGCAGGCCAGGAGGTTCCTACGAGCAGTACTTC. Residues: CASRPGGSYEQYF.

This clone was found once. V is TRBV12-5 and J is TRBJ2-7, with 7 bases lining up with TRBD1. After removal of 6 bases from V and 0 bases from J, the junction contained 2 bases not matched to a gene. Per germline, CDR1 LGHNT and CDR2 FRNRAP. This CDR3 spans 13 amino acids. The CDR3 spells CASGPGGSYEQYF. In DNA form, the CDR3 reads TGTGCTAGTGGACCAGGGGGCTCCTACGAGCAGTACTTC.

The rearrangement links TRBV15 to TRBJ2-7; 12 bases fit TRBD1. Trimming at V came to 5 bases and at J to 5 bases, leaving 7 bases not matched to a gene. The germline V gene encodes CDR1 LNHNV and CDR2 YYDKDF (reference sequence). The CDR3 extends over 15 amino acids. CDR3 sequence reads: CATSGPGQGAHEQYF. Here the CDR3 DNA reads TGTGCCACCAGCGGACCGGGACAGGGGGCCCACGAGCAGTACTTC.

This clone was seen a handful of times. The same CDR3 arises from other DNA sequences in this sample as well. The chain couples TRBV5-1 to TRBJ2-3; a possible D gene is TRBD1 (6 bases). The germline gives CDR1 SGHRS, CDR2 YFSETQ. The CDR3 is 15 residues long. Trimming removed 0 bases at V and 4 bases at J, with 12 bases between. CDR3 region: CASSLVGRGPDTQYF. CDR3 in DNA: TGCGCCAGCAGCTTGGTTGGCAGGGGACCAGATACGCAGTATTTT.

The CDR3 sequence is CAWSPPGGRDTDTQYF. The CDR3 DNA reads as TGTGCCTGGAGTCCACCCGGGGGGCGGGACACAGATACGCAGTATTTT. The V gene is TRBV30, the J gene TRBJ2-3; a possible D gene is TRBD2 (7 bases). This CDR3 region has 16 residues. V was trimmed by 2 bases and J by 2 bases, leaving 17 bases between them. The germline gives CDR1 GTSNPN, CDR2 SVGIG (reference sequence).

V is TRBV7-2 and J is TRBJ2-1; 11 nucleotides line up with TRBD2. V lost 5 bases to trimming and J lost 6 bases; unmatched junction nucleotides: 3. The length of the CDR3 is 14 residues. Germline assignment: CDR1 SGHTA and CDR2 FQGNSA. The CDR3 DNA follows: TGTGCCAGCAGCGCCGGACTAGCGGGCAATGAGCAGTTCTTC. Translating it yields CASSAGLAGNEQFF.

This clone appeared a single time. The V gene is TRBV11-2, the J gene TRBJ2-2; D is unresolved. The V gene's germline CDR1 is SGHAT and CDR2 FQNNGV. The CDR3 covers 13 residues. Between the trimmed V and J ends, which lost 5 bases and 6 bases, there was a span of 10 bases. CDR3 loop: CASSLGDPGELFF. CDR3 in DNA: TGTGCCAGCAGCCTCGGAGACCCCGGGGAGCTGTTTTTT.

V usage is TRBV19 and J usage is TRBJ2-2, with TRBD1 matching 7 bases. Germline V lookup: CDR1 LNHDA, CDR2 SQIVND (reference sequence). V lost 9 bases to trimming and J lost 4 bases; unmatched junction nucleotides: 8. This CDR3 region has 14 residues. CDR3 amino acids: CASLPRGLTGELFF. CDR3 bases: TGTGCCAGCCTACCAAGGGGGCTCACCGGGGAGCTGTTTTTT. The entire variable domain, with the rest obtained from reference TRBV19 and TRBJ2-2, is as follows: DGGITQSPKYLFRKEGQNVTLSCEQNLNHDAMYWYRQDPGQGLRLIYYSQIVNDFQKGDIAEGYSVSREKKESFPLTVTSAQKNPTAFYLCASLPRGLTGELFFGEGSRLTVL.